The 13 T cell receptor beta chains listed next were all sequenced from one sample in a study of T cells after yellow fever vaccination. Via MiXCR, TCRdb re-called the 5' RACE reads, giving one row per CDR3 protein. In the table there are under 100,000 distinct CDR3 sequences, around 5.5% of which are singletons. Sequenced material: CD8+ T cells sorted from PBMCs, taken 10 days after the yellow fever booster vaccination. These receptors were taken from a man between 18 and 35 years old who received the YFV17D yellow fever vaccine.

This clonotype was found many times. The rearrangement joins TRBV5-1 to TRBJ2-1; 8 bases agree with TRBD1. J gave up 2 bases and V 5 bases, and 6 bases lay outside the gene matches. The CDR3 is made up of 15 amino acids. CDR1 and CDR2 (germline): SGHRS, YFSETQ. The CDR3 sequence: CASSQGALTYNEQFF. The DNA for the CDR3 is TGCGCCAGCAGTCAGGGGGCCCTAACCTACAATGAGCAGTTCTTC.

This sequence joins TRBV6-5 and TRBJ2-3, with 11 bases fitting TRBD2. The CDR3 covers 17 residues. Trimming removed 4 bases from V and 0 bases from J; junction bases left unmatched: 6. The germline CDR1 and CDR2 sequences are MNHEY and SVGAGI. CDR3 DNA: TGTGCCAGCAGTTTACTAGCGGGGGTCGTTAGCACAGATACGCAGTATTTT. It encodes CASSLLAGVVSTDTQYF.

The chain is built from TRBV20-1 and TRBJ2-3; 10 bases are shared with TRBD1. The CDR3 is 16 amino acids. The V gene end was trimmed by 2 bases and the J gene end by 0 bases; junction bases not matched to a gene: 5. Germline-derived CDR1 and CDR2 are DFQATT and SNEGSKA (reference sequence). The CDR3 here is CSARSGQGTSTDTQYF. The CDR3 nucleotides read TGCAGTGCTAGATCGGGACAGGGGACTAGCACAGATACGCAGTATTTT.

At least ten counts were recorded for this clonotype. The J gene is TRBJ1-2, the V gene TRBV7-9; the D is unclear. CDR3 length: 15 amino acids. Germline V gene sequence: CDR1 SEHNR, CDR2 FQNEAQ (reference sequence). V was clipped by 5 bases and J by 5 bases, with 18 bases between them. CDR3 sequence: CASSDPTGERYGYTF. The CDR3 DNA reads TGTGCCAGCAGCGACCCCACCGGGGAGCGGTATGGCTACACCTTC.

This clonotype has more than one count but fewer than ten. The CDR3 DNA reads as TGTGCCAGCAGCCCCCGGGCCCCTTACGAGCAGTACTTC. Amino acid sequence: CASSPRAPYEQYF. The chain has TRBV9 and TRBJ2-7; D is ambiguous. CDR3 length equals 13 residues. V lost 4 bases and J lost 4, with 12 bases in between. Germline CDR1 SGDLS, CDR2 YYNGEE.

This clonotype was counted ten times or more. A junction boundary mismatches the germline segment, possibly from a read error. The chain joins TRBV7-9 to TRBJ2-2, with D possibly TRBD1 on 5 matching bases. The V gene's germline CDR1 is SEHNR and CDR2 FQNEAQ (reference sequence). This CDR3 contains 12 residues. CDR3 bases: TGTGCCAGCAGTTTAGGGGCCGGGGAGCTGTTTTTT. This sequence encodes CASSLGAGELFF. The variable domain in full, completed from reference TRBV7-9 and TRBJ2-2, reads DTGVSQNPRHKITKRGQNVTFRCDPISEHNRLYWYRQTLGQGPEFLTYFQNEAQLEKSRLLSDRFSAERPKGSFSTLEIQRTEQGDSAMYLCASSLGAGELFFGEGSRLTVL.

This clonotype was counted between two and nine times. The chain recombines TRBV19 with TRBJ2-1; 12 positions agree with TRBD2. The CDR3 loop spans 16 amino acids. Germline CDR1 and CDR2: LNHDA and SQIVND (reference sequence). The ends lost 7 bases at V and 0 bases at J; junction bases unmatched: 4. CDR3 sequence reads: CASKTSGGSSYNEQFF. The CDR3 bases are TGTGCCAGTAAGACTAGCGGGGGTAGCTCCTACAATGAGCAGTTCTTC. The entire variable domain, with the rest obtained from reference TRBV19 and TRBJ2-1, is as follows: DGGITQSPKYLFRKEGQNVTLSCEQNLNHDAMYWYRQDPGQGLRLIYYSQIVNDFQKGDIAEGYSVSREKKESFPLTVTSAQKNPTAFYLCASKTSGGSSYNEQFFGPGTRLTVL.

There are a few counts of this clonotype. The chain carries TRBV4-3 and TRBJ1-1, with D perhaps matching TRBD1 (5 bases). The CDR3 length is 12 residues. Germline V lookup: CDR1 LGHNA, CDR2 YSLEER. V was pared by 0 bases and J by 11 bases, with 10 bases between. The CDR3 protein is CASSQEGLGAFF. In DNA, the CDR3 is TGCGCCAGCAGCCAAGAGGGGCTAGGGGCTTTCTTT.

This clonotype occurred many times. The chain carries TRBV7-9 and TRBJ2-1; D ambiguous. The CDR3 consists of 14 residues. The germline V gene encodes CDR1 SEHNR and CDR2 FQNEAQ (reference sequence). The V gene lost 5 bases and the J gene lost 6 bases, with 14 bases spanning the gap. Here the CDR3 DNA reads TGTGCCAGCAGCCCACCAGACGGCGTCAATGAGCAGTTCTTC. Protein sequence: CASSPPDGVNEQFF. The variable domain in full, completed from reference TRBV7-9 and TRBJ2-1, reads DTGVSQNPRHKITKRGQNVTFRCDPISEHNRLYWYRQTLGQGPEFLTYFQNEAQLEKSRLLSDRFSAERPKGSFSTLEIQRTEQGDSAMYLCASSPPDGVNEQFFGPGTRLTVL.

This clonotype occurred a few times. This rearrangement joins TRBV11-2 to TRBJ1-3; weak D call: TRBD1 (6 bases). The CDR3 totals 16 residues. Germline V lookup: CDR1 SGHAT, CDR2 FQNNGV. Trimming shortened V by 1 base and J by 1 base, and 11 bases separated the two germline ends. The CDR3 bases are TGTGCCAGCAGCTTAGCTTGGACAGAATCTGGAAACACCATATATTTT. This translates into CASSLAWTESGNTIYF.

The gene calls are TRBV6-5 and TRBJ1-2; D possibly corresponds to TRBD1 (5 bases). Germline lookup yields CDR1 MNHEY and CDR2 SVGAGI. The CDR3 is 13 residues long. V dropped 0 bases and J dropped 8 bases, with 10 bases sitting between them. As DNA, the CDR3 is TGTGCCAGCAGTTACTCTTACAGGTCCGGCTACACCTTC. It is translated as CASSYSYRSGYTF.

CDR3 in DNA: TGTGCCAGCAGTTATGAGGGATTGAACACCGGGGAGCTGTTTTTT. It encodes CASSYEGLNTGELFF. V gene TRBV6-5 combines with J gene TRBJ2-2; possibly TRBD2 for D (5 bases). CDR3 length: 15 amino acids. CDR1 is MNHEY, CDR2 SVGAGI, per germline. Between the trimmed V and J ends, which lost 3 bases and 1 base, there was a span of 9 bases.

The J gene is TRBJ1-2, the V gene TRBV5-1, with a possible D match to TRBD1 (6 bases). The CDR3 loop spans 16 amino acids. Germline loops: CDR1 SGHRS, CDR2 YFSETQ. V dropped 5 bases and J dropped 5 bases, with 22 bases sitting between them. The DNA of the CDR3 is TGCGCCAGCAGATTTACAGGGTTTTTCGGGATGTATGGCTACACCTTC. As protein: CASRFTGFFGMYGYTF.